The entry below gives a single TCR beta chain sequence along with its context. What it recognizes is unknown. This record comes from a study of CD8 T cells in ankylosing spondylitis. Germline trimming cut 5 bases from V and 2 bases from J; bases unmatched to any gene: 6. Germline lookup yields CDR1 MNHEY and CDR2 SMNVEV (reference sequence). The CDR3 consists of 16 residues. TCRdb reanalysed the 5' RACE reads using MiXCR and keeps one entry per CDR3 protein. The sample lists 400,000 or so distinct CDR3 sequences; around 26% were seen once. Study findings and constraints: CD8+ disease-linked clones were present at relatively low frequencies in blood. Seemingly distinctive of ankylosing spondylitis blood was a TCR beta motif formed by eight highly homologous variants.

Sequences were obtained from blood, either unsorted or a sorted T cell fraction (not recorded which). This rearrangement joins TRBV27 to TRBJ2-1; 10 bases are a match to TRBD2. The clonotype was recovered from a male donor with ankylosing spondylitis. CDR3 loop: CASSAKGLAAYNEQFF. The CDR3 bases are TGTGCCAGCAGTGCTAAAGGACTAGCGGCCTACAATGAGCAGTTCTTC.